A single sample is the source of the 29 T cell receptor beta chains below, sequenced in a study of tumor-infiltrating lymphocytes in primary liver carcinoma. Unsorted whole blood yielded the blood RNA, and germline DNA was also extracted. Production of TCR beta cDNA used around 0.45 ug total RNA together with a constant-region primer. Slightly modified ARM-PCR with three nested multiplex PCR rounds yielded TCR beta libraries. Amplification in the first two PCR rounds was performed using TRBV1-TRBV30 forward primers and a C-beta reverse primer for around 11 cycles each. MiXCR was run by TCRdb on the multiplex PCR reads, yielding one entry per CDR3 protein. The data show some 190,000 distinct CDR3 sequences, with roughly 60% seen just once and about 72% held by the top ten. The sample comprised peripheral blood. These receptors all come from a man aged 35 to 55 with primary liver carcinoma and hepatitis B virus infection.

The rearrangement uses TRBV6-1 and TRBJ2-3; perhaps TRBD1 as D (6 bases). The CDR3 loop spans 14 amino acids. The germline CDR1 and CDR2 sequences are MNHNS and SASEGT. Trimming cost V 5 bases and J 0 bases, with 9 bases left between them. The chain's CDR3 is CASSTGSSTDTQYF. CDR3 sequence (DNA): TGTGCCAGCAGTACAGGGTCGAGCACAGATACGCAGTATTTT.

This clonotype was detected a few times. In DNA, the CDR3 is TGTGCCAGCAGGACAGGACTAGCGGACACCGGGGAGCTGTTTTTT. It codes for CASRTGLADTGELFF. V is TRBV6-1 and J is TRBJ2-2, with 10 bases that match TRBD2. The CDR3 extends over 15 amino acids. J gave up 3 bases and V 6 bases, and 4 bases lay outside the gene matches. From germline, CDR1 is MNHNS and CDR2 SASEGT.

Concerning this clonotype itself: A much larger clone is a single base away; this may be a read error. The chain links TRBV11-2 to TRBJ1-1; D uncertain. This CDR3 has 13 residues. Germline V CDR1 and CDR2: SGHAT, FQNNGV. V lost 1 base to trimming and J lost 9 bases, with 12 bases between them. The CDR3 is CASSLGSSTKAFF. Here the CDR3 DNA reads TGTGCCAGCAGCTTAGGTTCGAGTACTAAAGCTTTCTTT.

Concerning this clonotype: A read error is likely, as this CDR3 ends without the conserved phenylalanine or tryptophan. This chain connects TRBV11-2 to TRBJ2-7, with TRBD1 matching over 7 bases. The CDR3 has 16 residues. Per germline, CDR1 SGHAT and CDR2 FQNNGV. V shed 9 bases, J shed 3 bases, and the junction held 17 bases outside the gene matches. The CDR3 coding sequence is TGTGCCAGAAGCCTCCATGTTGAGGGGGCGGGCTACGAGCAGTACTCC. It yields the protein CARSLHVEGAGYEQYS.

A remark on this clonotype: A much larger clonotype is one base distant, so this may be a read error. V and J are TRBV11-3 and TRBJ2-1; the match to TRBD2 covers 9 bases. CDR1 and CDR2 from the germline V gene are SGHNT and YENEEA. The CDR3 has 18 residues. The CDR3 DNA reads TGTGCCAGCAGCTTAGGGTTCGGGTTTAGCGGGAGATCCCATGAGCAGCTCTTC. Protein sequence: CASSLGFGFSGRSHEQLF.

This clonotype was picked up a small number of times. V usage is TRBV5-8 and J usage is TRBJ1-1; D uncertain. The CDR3 runs to 13 residues. The V end lost 0 bases, the J end lost 4 bases, and 7 bases lay between the germline ends. The germline V gene has CDR1 SGHTS and CDR2 YDEGEE. The CDR3 DNA is TGTGCCAGCAGCTTGGAACAGCTCACTGAAGCTTTCTTT. Protein sequence: CASSLEQLTEAFF.

The chain recombines TRBV28 with TRBJ2-3; the D gene is possibly TRBD2 (6 bases). Trimming cost V 5 bases and J 2 bases, with 17 bases left between them. The CDR3 runs to 16 residues. From germline, CDR1 is MDHEN and CDR2 SYDVKM. CDR3 in DNA: TGTGCCAGCAGTCCCCAACCGGGACTGCTCACAGATACGCAGTATTTT. It translates to CASSPQPGLLTDTQYF.

The V and J genes are TRBV5-1 and TRBJ2-1; TRBD1 matches 10 bases. Germline-derived CDR1 and CDR2 are SGHRS and YFSETQ. Losses at the gene ends were 3 bases for V and 9 bases for J; bases not matched to a gene: 6. CDR3 length: 14 residues. CDR3 region: CASSSGQGGLEQFF. In DNA form, the CDR3 reads TGCGCCAGCAGCTCTGGACAGGGGGGACTTGAGCAGTTCTTC. Together with reference TRBV5-1 and TRBJ2-1, the CDR3 gives the full variable domain: KAGVTQTPRYLIKTRGQQVTLSCSPISGHRSVSWYQQTPGQGLQFLFEYFSETQRNKGNFPGRFSGRQFSNSRSEMNVSTLELGDSALYLCASSSGQGGLEQFFGPGTRLTVL.

The chain's CDR3 is CASSVGRSTEAFF. CDR3 nucleotides: TGTGCCAGCAGCGTGGGGAGGAGCACTGAAGCTTTCTTT. J is TRBJ1-1 and V is TRBV6-1; D unclear. The CDR3 length is 13 residues. Germline CDR1 MNHNS, CDR2 SASEGT. V was trimmed by 6 bases and J by 4 bases, leaving 12 bases between them.

Turning to this clonotype: A much larger clone sits a single nucleotide away, making a read error possible. The chain is built from TRBV5-4 and TRBJ2-1; 7 bases align to TRBD2. Looked up from germline, CDR1 is SGHNT and CDR2 is YYREEE (reference sequence). The CDR3 runs to 17 residues. The CDR3 spells CTSSPEAGTSSYNEQFF. CDR3 DNA: TGTACCAGCAGCCCCGAAGCGGGAACAAGCTCCTACAATGAGCAGTTCTTC.

To note about this clonotype: A much larger clonotype is one base distant, so this may be a read error. The rearrangement joins TRBV11-2 to TRBJ2-1, with TRBD2 matching over 7 bases. The CDR3 covers 16 residues. Trimming cost V 6 bases and J 2 bases; bases outside gene matches: 10. Germline assignment: CDR1 SGHAT and CDR2 FQNNGV. CDR3 in DNA: TGTGCCAGCAGTTACGAGACTAGCAACCCCTACAATGAGCAGTTCTTC. This translates into CASSYETSNPYNEQFF. Full variable domain (remainder filled in from reference TRBV11-2 and TRBJ2-1): EAGVAQSPRYKIIEKRQSVAFWCNPISGHATLYWYQQILGQGPKLLIQFQNNGVVDDSQLPKDRFSAERLKGVDSTLKIQPAKLEDSAVYLCASSYETSNPYNEQFFGPGTRLTVL.

The gene calls are TRBV6-1 and TRBJ2-3; D is unclear. From germline, CDR1 is MNHNS and CDR2 SASEGT. The CDR3 covers 12 residues. V lost 0 bases and J lost 11, with 9 bases in between. CDR3 residues: CASSEARYMQYF. Here the CDR3 DNA reads TGTGCCAGCAGTGAAGCGCGCTATATGCAGTATTTT.

This chain connects TRBV5-6 to TRBJ1-5, with TRBD1 matching over 8 bases. Trimming took 4 bases from V and 3 from J; bases not matched to a gene: 15. Germline-derived CDR1 and CDR2 are SGHDT and YYEEEE. This CDR3 is 18 amino acids long. The CDR3 nucleotides read TGTGCCAGCAGCCGCGCCGGGACAGGCGCTATTAACAATCAGCCCCAGCATTTT. It encodes CASSRAGTGAINNQPQHF.

The chain couples TRBV2 to TRBJ2-3, with TRBD2 identical over 10 bases. Germline V gene data show CDR1 as SNHLY and CDR2 as FYNNEI. This CDR3 has 15 amino acids. Germline trimming cut 7 bases from V and 1 base from J; bases unmatched to any gene: 5. In DNA form, the CDR3 reads TGTGCCAGCATGTGGCTAGCGGGAGGCACAGATACGCAGTATTTT. Translation: CASMWLAGGTDTQYF.

This clonotype occurred many times. This chain joins TRBV6-1 and TRBJ1-2; 7 nucleotides match TRBD1. Germline V lookup: CDR1 MNHNS, CDR2 SASEGT. The ends lost 6 bases at V and 3 bases at J; junction bases unmatched: 4. This CDR3 region has 13 residues. The CDR3 here is CASSRQGDYGYTF. CDR3 DNA: TGTGCCAGCAGCCGACAGGGAGACTATGGCTACACCTTC.

In the case of this clonotype: One end of the junction does not line up with germline, which may come from a read error. As DNA, the CDR3 is TGTGCCAGCCGCTTAGATGAGCTAGCTCGGAACACCGGGGAGCTGTTTTTT. Protein: CASRLDELARNTGELFF. This rearrangement joins TRBV11-2 to TRBJ2-2, with D possibly being TRBD2 (5 bases). Germline-derived CDR1 and CDR2 are SGHAT and FQNNGV. The CDR3 loop spans 17 amino acids.

The chain uses TRBV30 and TRBJ2-3, with TRBD2 as a possible D gene (6 bases). Trimming removed 6 bases from V and 3 bases from J, with 13 bases in between. Germline-derived CDR1 and CDR2 are GTSNPN and SVGIG (reference sequence). This CDR3 is built from 13 residues. The CDR3 DNA follows: TGTGCCTGTAGCCCCGGGGGTACAGATACGCAGTATTTT. Translating it yields CACSPGGTDTQYF. The full variable domain, in which reference TRBV30 and TRBJ2-3 provide the parts outside the CDR3, is SQTIHQWPATLVQPVGSPLSLECTVEGTSNPNLYWYRQAAGRGLQLLFYSVGIGQISSEVPQNLSASRPQDRQFILSSKKLLLSDSGFYLCACSPGGTDTQYFGPGTRLTVL.

Concerning this clonotype: At one of its ends the junction is not consistent with the germline gene, which may arise from a read error. The chain has TRBV11-3 and TRBJ2-4; 10 bases are a match to TRBD1. CDR3 size: 16 residues. Per the germline V gene, CDR1 is SGHNT and CDR2 is YENEEA. DNA of the CDR3: TGTGCCAGCAGCTCCGGGACAGGGGAGTCCAAAAACATTCAATACTTC. Residues: CASSSGTGESKNIQYF. Full variable domain (outside the CDR3, taken from reference TRBV11-3 and TRBJ2-4): EAGVVQSPRYKIIEKKQPVAFWCNPISGHNTLYWYLQNLGQGPELLIRYENEEAVDDSQLPKDRFSAERLKGVDSTLKIQPAELGDSAVYLCASSSGTGESKNIQYFGAGTRLSVL.

In the case of this clonotype: A much larger clonotype is one base distant, so this may be a read error. This sequence joins TRBV10-3 and TRBJ1-1, with unresolved D. This CDR3 has 11 amino acids. The germline V gene encodes CDR1 ENHRY and CDR2 SYGVKD. V was shortened by 2 bases and J by 3 bases, with 1 base between the two germline ends. CDR3 sequence (DNA): TGTGCCATCAGTGAGGACACTGAAGCTTTCTTT. Its translation: CAISEDTEAFF.

The sample holds many counts of this clonotype. V gene TRBV29-1 combines with J gene TRBJ2-3; a possible D gene is TRBD1 (5 bases). The CDR3 covers 14 residues. V was pared by 6 bases and J by 4 bases, with 17 bases between. Germline CDR1 and CDR2: SQVTM and ANQGSEA. In nucleotides, the CDR3 is TGCAGCGTCACCCGTGGGGCGGCGGCAGATACGCAGTATTTT. Translated: CSVTRGAAADTQYF.

Of note for this clonotype: Just one base apart from a much larger clone, this may be a read error. The chain has TRBV11-2 and TRBJ2-1; no firm D call. The V gene's germline CDR1 is SGHAT and CDR2 FQNNGV. Trimming cost V 0 bases and J 4 bases, with 10 bases left between them. CDR3 length: 15 residues. The CDR3 DNA is TGTGCCAGCAGCTTAGAGGCGTGGCATTACAATGAGCAGTTCTTC. This encodes CASSLEAWHYNEQFF.

Remarks on this clonotype: Possible read error: a much larger clone is one base away. V gene TRBV29-1 combines with J gene TRBJ2-1, with D unresolved. V lost 5 bases and J lost 13, with 15 bases in between. Looked up from germline, CDR1 is SQVTM and CDR2 is ANQGSEA. The CDR3 consists of 11 residues. The CDR3 DNA follows: TGCAGCGTTCACCAGGTCGGTGATCAGTTCTTC. Translation gives CSVHQVGDQFF.

This chain links TRBV29-1 with TRBJ2-5; D call uncertain. CDR3 length: 12 residues. Trimming removed 7 bases from V and 0 bases from J, with 9 bases in between. CDR1 and CDR2 from the germline V gene are SQVTM and ANQGSEA. CDR3 region: CSATDYQETQYF. The CDR3 DNA is TGCAGCGCGACTGACTACCAAGAGACCCAGTACTTC.

To note about this clonotype: A much larger clone lies one base from this, so it may be a read error. Written as DNA, the CDR3 is TGTGCCAGCAACTTAGCCTACGGGGCCCAAGAGACCCAGTACTTC. This codes for CASNLAYGAQETQYF. This chain joins TRBV11-1 and TRBJ2-5, with D perhaps being TRBD1 or TRBD2 (5 bases each). In germline, CDR1 is SGHAT, CDR2 FQDESV (reference sequence). The CDR3 has 15 amino acids.

This clonotype came up many times. The chain carries TRBV29-1 and TRBJ2-3; 10 nucleotides match TRBD2. In germline, CDR1 is SQVTM, CDR2 ANQGSEA. The CDR3 runs 13 residues. The trim removed 5 bases at V and 7 bases at J, leaving 6 bases unmatched. CDR3 nucleotide sequence: TGCAGCGTTCCTAGCGGGAGTTCGTATACGCAGTATTTT. It encodes CSVPSGSSYTQYF.

The chain recombines TRBV6-1 with TRBJ1-5; D not resolved. The CDR3 loop spans 15 amino acids. Germline V gives CDR1 MNHNS, CDR2 SASEGT. Trimming stripped 1 base from V and 5 bases from J, with 12 bases between. Here the CDR3 DNA reads TGTGCCAGCAGTGAAGGGATCTGGGGAGATCAGCCCCAGCATTTT. It specifies CASSEGIWGDQPQHF.

In this sample, this clonotype turned up a few times. The chain links TRBV12-3 or TRBV12-4 to TRBJ2-3, with 8 positions matching TRBD2. V lost 5 bases and J lost 0; bases outside the gene matches: 7. The CDR3 runs 16 residues. CDR3 nucleotides: TGTGCCAGCAGTCCCGGACTAGCCTCTAGCACAGATACGCAGTATTTT. This translates into CASSPGLASSTDTQYF.

On this clonotype: One end of the junction fails to match germline, which may point to a read error. The chain recombines TRBV12-3 or TRBV12-4 with TRBJ2-3; D is possibly TRBD1 (5 bases). This CDR3 contains 14 residues. As DNA, the CDR3 is TGCGCCAGCAGTTCACAGGACAACACAGATACGCAGTATTTT. Protein: CASSSQDNTDTQYF.

This clonotype was recorded at least ten times. The rearrangement joins TRBV11-2 to TRBJ2-2, with D unresolved. V lost 1 base to trimming and J lost 10 bases, with 4 bases between them. Germline V gene sequence: CDR1 SGHAT, CDR2 FQNNGV. CDR3 length: 11 amino acids. The chain's CDR3 is CASSLVVELFF. The CDR3 DNA follows: TGTGCCAGCAGCTTAGTGGTGGAGCTGTTTTTT.